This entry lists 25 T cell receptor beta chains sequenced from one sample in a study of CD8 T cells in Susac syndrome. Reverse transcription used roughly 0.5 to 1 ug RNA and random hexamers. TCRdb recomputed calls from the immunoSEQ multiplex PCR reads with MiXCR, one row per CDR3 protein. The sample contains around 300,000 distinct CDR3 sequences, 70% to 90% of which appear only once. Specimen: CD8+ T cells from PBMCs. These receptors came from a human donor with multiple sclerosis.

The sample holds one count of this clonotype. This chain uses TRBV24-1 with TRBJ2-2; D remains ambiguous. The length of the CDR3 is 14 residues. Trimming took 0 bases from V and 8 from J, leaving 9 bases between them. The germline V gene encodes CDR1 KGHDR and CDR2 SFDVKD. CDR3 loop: CATSDLLKSGELFF. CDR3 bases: TGTGCCACCAGTGATTTGCTCAAGTCGGGGGAGCTGTTTTTT.

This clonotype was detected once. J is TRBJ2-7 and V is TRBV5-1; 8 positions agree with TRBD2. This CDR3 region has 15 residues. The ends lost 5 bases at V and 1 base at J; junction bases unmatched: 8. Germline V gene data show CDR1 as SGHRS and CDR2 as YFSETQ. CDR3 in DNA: TGCGCCAGCAGGGACATGCAGCGGGAGTCCTACGAGCAGTACTTC. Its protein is CASRDMQRESYEQYF. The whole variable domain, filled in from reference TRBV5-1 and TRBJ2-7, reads KAGVTQTPRYLIKTRGQQVTLSCSPISGHRSVSWYQQTPGQGLQFLFEYFSETQRNKGNFPGRFSGRQFSNSRSEMNVSTLELGDSALYLCASRDMQRESYEQYFGPGTRLTVT.

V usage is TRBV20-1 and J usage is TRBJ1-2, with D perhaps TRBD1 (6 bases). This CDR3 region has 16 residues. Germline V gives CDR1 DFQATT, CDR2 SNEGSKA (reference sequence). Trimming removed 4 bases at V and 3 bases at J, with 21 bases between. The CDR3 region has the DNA TGCAGTGCTAAGAGGACGGGCCAGGAGGGGGACTATGGCTACACCTTC. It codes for CSAKRTGQEGDYGYTF.

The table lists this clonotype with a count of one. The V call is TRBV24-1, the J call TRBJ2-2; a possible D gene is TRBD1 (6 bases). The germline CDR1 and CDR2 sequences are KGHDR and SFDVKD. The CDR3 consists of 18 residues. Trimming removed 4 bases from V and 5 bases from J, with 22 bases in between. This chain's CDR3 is CATSDPTGSGVWTGELFF. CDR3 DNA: TGTGCCACCAGTGACCCGACAGGCAGTGGGGTTTGGACCGGGGAGCTGTTTTTT.

The CDR3: CATRIGQNTGELFF. The CDR3 DNA follows: TGTGCCACCAGGATTGGGCAGAACACCGGGGAGCTGTTTTTT. The chain employs TRBV13 and TRBJ2-2; D not resolved. The CDR3 is 14 residues long. With 10 bases removed from V and 1 base from J, the gap between germline ends came to 13 bases. Germline CDR1 PRHDT, CDR2 FYEKMQ (reference sequence).

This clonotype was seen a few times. The CDR3 is CASSRLTGGAYEQYF. As DNA, the CDR3 is TGCGCCAGCAGCCGCCTGACAGGGGGCGCCTACGAGCAGTACTTC. The chain couples TRBV4-3 to TRBJ2-7, with 10 nucleotides matching TRBD1. With 4 bases clipped from V and 2 bases from J, the junction kept 5 bases outside the gene matches. Germline loops: CDR1 LGHNA, CDR2 YSLEER. This CDR3 spans 15 amino acids.

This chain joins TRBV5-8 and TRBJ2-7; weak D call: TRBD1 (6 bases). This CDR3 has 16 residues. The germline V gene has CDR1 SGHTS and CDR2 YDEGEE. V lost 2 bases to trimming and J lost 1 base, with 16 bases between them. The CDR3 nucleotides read TGTGCCAGCAGCTTCTACGACAGGCCTTTTTCCTACGAGCAGTACTTC. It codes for CASSFYDRPFSYEQYF.

The CDR3 DNA sequence: TGTGCCAGCAGTTACTTGGGTTCCTACGAGCAGTACTTC. Protein sequence: CASSYLGSYEQYF. V usage is TRBV6-5 and J usage is TRBJ2-7; D is uncertain. The V and J ends lost 1 base and 1 base respectively, with 5 bases between them. CDR1 and CDR2 from the germline V gene are MNHEY and SVGAGI. The CDR3 sequence is 13 residues long.

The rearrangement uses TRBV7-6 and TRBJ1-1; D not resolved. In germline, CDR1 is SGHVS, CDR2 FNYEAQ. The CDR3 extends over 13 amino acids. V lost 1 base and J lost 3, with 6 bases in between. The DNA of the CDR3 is TGTGCCAGCAGCTTAGACAGATACACTGAAGCTTTCTTT. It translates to CASSLDRYTEAFF.

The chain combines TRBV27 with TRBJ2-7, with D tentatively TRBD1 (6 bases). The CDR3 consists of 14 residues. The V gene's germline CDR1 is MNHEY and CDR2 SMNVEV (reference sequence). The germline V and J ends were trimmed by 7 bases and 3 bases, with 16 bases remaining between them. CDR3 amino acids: CASKGRRGYYEQYF. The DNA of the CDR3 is TGTGCCAGCAAAGGGCGCAGGGGTTACTACGAGCAGTACTTC.

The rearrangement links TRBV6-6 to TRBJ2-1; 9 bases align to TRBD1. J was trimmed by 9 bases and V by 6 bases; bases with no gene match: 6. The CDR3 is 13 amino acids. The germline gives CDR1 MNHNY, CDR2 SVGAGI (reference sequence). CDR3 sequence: CASRYRGQGEQFF. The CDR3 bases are TGTGCCAGCAGATACAGGGGGCAGGGTGAGCAGTTCTTC.

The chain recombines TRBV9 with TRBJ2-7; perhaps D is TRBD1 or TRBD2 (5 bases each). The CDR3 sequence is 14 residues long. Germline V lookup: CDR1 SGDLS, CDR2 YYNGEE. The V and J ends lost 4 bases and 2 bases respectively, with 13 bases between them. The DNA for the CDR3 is TGTGCCAGCAGCATATCCGGGACGACCTACGAGCAGTACTTC. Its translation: CASSISGTTYEQYF.

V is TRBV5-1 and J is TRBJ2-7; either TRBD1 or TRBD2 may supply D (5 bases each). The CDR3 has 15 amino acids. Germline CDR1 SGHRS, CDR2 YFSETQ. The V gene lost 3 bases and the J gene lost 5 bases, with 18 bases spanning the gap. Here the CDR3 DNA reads TGCGCCAGCAGCTGGGGGTCAGGCCCAGGGAACGAGCAGTACTTC. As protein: CASSWGSGPGNEQYF.

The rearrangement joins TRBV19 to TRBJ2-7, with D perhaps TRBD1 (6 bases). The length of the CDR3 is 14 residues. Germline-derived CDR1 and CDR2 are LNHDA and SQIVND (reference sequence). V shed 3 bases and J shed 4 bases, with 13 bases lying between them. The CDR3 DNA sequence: TGTGCCAGTAGTATTGACGGGACACCTTACGAGCAGTACTTC. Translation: CASSIDGTPYEQYF.

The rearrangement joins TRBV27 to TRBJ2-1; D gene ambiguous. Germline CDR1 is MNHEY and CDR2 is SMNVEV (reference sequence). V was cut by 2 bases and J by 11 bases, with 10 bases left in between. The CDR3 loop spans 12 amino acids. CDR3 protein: CASSLGGSKQFF. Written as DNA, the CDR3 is TGTGCCAGCAGTTTAGGCGGCTCAAAGCAGTTCTTC.

The CDR3 DNA sequence: TGTGCCAGCAGCCAAGATAGAGGGGAGAATCAGCCCCAGCATTTT. It specifies CASSQDRGENQPQHF. The chain recombines TRBV3-1 with TRBJ1-5, with D possibly being TRBD1 (5 bases). CDR1 and CDR2 from the germline V gene are LGHDT and YNNKEL (reference sequence). V shed 0 bases and J shed 4 bases, with 10 bases lying between them. The CDR3 covers 15 residues.

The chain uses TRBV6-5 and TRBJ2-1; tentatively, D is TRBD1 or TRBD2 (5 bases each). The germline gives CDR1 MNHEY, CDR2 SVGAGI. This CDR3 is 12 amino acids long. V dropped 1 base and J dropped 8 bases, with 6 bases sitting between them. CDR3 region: CASSYLGDEQFF. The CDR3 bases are TGTGCCAGCAGTTACTTGGGGGATGAGCAGTTCTTC.

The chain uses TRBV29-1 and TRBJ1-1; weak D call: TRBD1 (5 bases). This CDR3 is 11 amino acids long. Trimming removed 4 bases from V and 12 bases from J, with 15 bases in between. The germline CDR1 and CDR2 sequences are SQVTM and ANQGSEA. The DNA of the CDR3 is TGCAGCGTTGTCGAAAACAGGAAAACTTTCTTT. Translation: CSVVENRKTFF.

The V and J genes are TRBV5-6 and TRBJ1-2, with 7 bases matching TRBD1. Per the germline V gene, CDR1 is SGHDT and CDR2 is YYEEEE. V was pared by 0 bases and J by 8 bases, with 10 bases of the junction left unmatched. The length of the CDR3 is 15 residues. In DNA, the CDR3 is TGTGCCAGCAGCTTGGACGATTACAGGGGCCGGGGCTACACCTTC. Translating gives CASSLDDYRGRGYTF.

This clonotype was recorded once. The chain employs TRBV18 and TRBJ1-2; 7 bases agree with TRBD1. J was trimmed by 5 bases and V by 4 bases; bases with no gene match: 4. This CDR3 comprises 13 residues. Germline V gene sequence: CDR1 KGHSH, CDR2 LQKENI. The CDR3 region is CASSQGTVYGYTF. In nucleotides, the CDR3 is TGTGCCAGCTCACAAGGGACAGTATATGGCTACACCTTC.

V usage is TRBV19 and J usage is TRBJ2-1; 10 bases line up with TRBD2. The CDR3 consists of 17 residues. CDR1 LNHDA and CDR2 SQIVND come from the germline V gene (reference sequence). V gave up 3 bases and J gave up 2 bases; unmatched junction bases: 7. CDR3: CASSISQTSGPYNEQFF. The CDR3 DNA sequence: TGTGCCAGTAGTATCAGTCAGACTAGCGGGCCCTACAATGAGCAGTTCTTC.

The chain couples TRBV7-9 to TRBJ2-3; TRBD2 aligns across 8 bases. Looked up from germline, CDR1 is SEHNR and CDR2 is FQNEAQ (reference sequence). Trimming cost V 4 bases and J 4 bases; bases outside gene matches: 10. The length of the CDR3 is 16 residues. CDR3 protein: CASSSPRTSPADTQYF. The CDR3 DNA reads TGTGCCAGCAGCTCACCAAGGACTAGCCCCGCAGATACGCAGTATTTT.

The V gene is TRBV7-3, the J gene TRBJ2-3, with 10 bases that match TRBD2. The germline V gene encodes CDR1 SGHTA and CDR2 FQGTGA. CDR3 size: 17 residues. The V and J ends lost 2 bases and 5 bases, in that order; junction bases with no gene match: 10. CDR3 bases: TGTGCCAGCAGCTTAGCCCCTAGCGGGAGCTTAGGAGATACGCAGTATTTT. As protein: CASSLAPSGSLGDTQYF.

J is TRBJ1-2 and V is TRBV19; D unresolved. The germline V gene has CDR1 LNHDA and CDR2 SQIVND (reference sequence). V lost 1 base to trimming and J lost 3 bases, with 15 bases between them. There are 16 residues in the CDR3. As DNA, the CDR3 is TGTGCCAGTAGTATAGGAAAAAGGGTAACGGACTATGGCTACACCTTC. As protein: CASSIGKRVTDYGYTF.

CDR3 protein: CASSFLPGNTIYF. CDR3 in DNA: TGTGCCAGCAGCTTTTTACCTGGAAACACCATATATTTT. The chain couples TRBV7-2 to TRBJ1-3; D gene unclear. The CDR3 is 13 residues long. Per germline, CDR1 SGHTA and CDR2 FQGNSA. With 3 bases removed from V and 2 bases from J, the gap between germline ends came to 5 bases.